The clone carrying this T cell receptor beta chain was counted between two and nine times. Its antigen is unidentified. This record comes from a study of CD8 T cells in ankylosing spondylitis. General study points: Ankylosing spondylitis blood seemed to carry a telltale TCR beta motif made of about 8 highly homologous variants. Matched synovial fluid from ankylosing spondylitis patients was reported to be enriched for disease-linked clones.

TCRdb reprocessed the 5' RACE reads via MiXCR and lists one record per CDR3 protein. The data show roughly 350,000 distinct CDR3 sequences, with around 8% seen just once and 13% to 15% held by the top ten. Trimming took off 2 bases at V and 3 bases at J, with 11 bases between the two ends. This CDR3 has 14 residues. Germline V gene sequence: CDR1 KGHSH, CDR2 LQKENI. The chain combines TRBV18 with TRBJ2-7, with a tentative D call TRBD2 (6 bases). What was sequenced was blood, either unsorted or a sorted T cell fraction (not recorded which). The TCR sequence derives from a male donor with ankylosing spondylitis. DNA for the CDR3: TGTGCCAGCTCACCAGGAGGGCCAGACTACGAGCAGTACTTC. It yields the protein CASSPGGPDYEQYF. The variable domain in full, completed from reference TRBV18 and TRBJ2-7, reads NAGVMQNPRHLVRRRGQEARLRCSPMKGHSHVYWYRQLPEEGLKFMVYLQKENIIDESGMPKERFSAEFPKEGPSILRIQQVVRGDSAAYFCASSPGGPDYEQYFGPGTRLTVT.